This record concerns one T cell receptor beta chain sequence. The V gene's germline CDR1 is LGHDT and CDR2 YNNKEL (reference sequence). The V and J ends lost 1 base and 0 bases, in that order; junction bases with no gene match: 3. The CDR3 has 17 residues. These data belong to a study of blood T cell repertoires in COVID-19. Some clones are missing from TCRdb's copy, which holds only in-frame ones; the method was immunoSEQ multiplex PCR. The sample carries tens of thousands of clones, 75% to 90% recorded once. This rearrangement joins TRBV3-1 (or the pseudogene TRBV3-2) to TRBJ2-7; 13 nucleotides match TRBD2. The origin of this receptor is a man aged 35 to 55 with COVID-19, enrolled during active disease. Sample: peripheral blood. The CDR3 DNA reads TGTGCCAGCAGCCAAGGACTAGCGGGGGGTCGCTCCTACGAGCAGTACTTC. It specifies CASSQGLAGGRSYEQYF.